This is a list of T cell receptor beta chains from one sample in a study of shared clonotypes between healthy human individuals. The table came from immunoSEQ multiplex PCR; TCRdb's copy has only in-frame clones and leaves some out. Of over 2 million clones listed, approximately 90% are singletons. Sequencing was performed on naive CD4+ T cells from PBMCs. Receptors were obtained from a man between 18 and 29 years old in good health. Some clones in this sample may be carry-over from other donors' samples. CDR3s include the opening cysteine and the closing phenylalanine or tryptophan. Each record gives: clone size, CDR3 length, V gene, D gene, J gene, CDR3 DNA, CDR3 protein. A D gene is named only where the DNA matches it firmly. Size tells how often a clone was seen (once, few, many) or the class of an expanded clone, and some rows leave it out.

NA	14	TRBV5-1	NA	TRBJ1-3	TGCGCCAGCAGCTTGGCAGGGTACGGAAACACCATATATTTT	CASSLAGYGNTIYF
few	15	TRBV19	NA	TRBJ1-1	TGTGCCAGTAGTGCTATGACCGGGGGGAACACTGAAGCTTTCTTT	CASSAMTGGNTEAFF
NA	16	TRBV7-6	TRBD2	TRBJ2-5	TGTGCCAGCAGCTCCGGGACTAGCGGGAATCAAGAGACCCAGTACTTC	CASSSGTSGNQETQYF
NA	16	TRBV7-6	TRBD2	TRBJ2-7	TGTGCCAGCAGCTCGAGCTCCCCGGGGGGTCCCTACGAGCAGTACTTC	CASSSSSPGGPYEQYF
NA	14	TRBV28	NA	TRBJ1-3	TGTGCCAGCAGTCGGACACTCTCTGGAAACACCATATATTTT	CASSRTLSGNTIYF
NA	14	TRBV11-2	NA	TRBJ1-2	TGTGCCAGCAGCTCTGAGGGGTACCCAGGGGAAGCGACCTTC	CASSSEGYPGEATF
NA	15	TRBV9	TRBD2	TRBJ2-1	TGTGCCAGCAGCGTTGGACTAGCGGGGTACAATGAGCAGTTCTTC	CASSVGLAGYNEQFF
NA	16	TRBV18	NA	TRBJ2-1	TGTGCCAGCTCACCTTTGGTCGGGATCGTCCACAATGAGCAGTTCTTC	CASSPLVGIVHNEQFF
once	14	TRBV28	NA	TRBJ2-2	TGTGCCAGCAGGACAGCAAGTAACACCGGGGAGCTGTTTTTT	CASRTASNTGELFF
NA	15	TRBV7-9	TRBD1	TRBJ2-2	TGTGCCAGCAGCTCGGGACAGGTTTCTTTTGGGGAGCTGTTTTTT	CASSSGQVSFGELFF
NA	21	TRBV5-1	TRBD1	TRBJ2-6	TGCGCCAGCAGCTTGGGGACAGGAGTGGTGGAGCGCATTTCTGGGGCCAACGTCCTGACTTTC	CASSLGTGVVERISGANVLTF
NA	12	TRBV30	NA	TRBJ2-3	TGTGCCTTTACCTCGGGCACAGATACGCAGTATTTT	CAFTSGTDTQYF
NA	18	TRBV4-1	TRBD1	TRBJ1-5	TGCGCCAGCAGCCAAGGATACGGACAGGGGGTATCTAATCAGCCCCAGCATTTT	CASSQGYGQGVSNQPQHF
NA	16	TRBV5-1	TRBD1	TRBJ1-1	TGCGCCAGCAGCTCGGGAGACAGGGGGGGAGACACTGAAGCTTTCTTT	CASSSGDRGGDTEAFF
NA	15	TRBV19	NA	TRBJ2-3	TGTGCCAGTAGTAATTTGGGGGGAGTCACAGATACGCAGTATTTT	CASSNLGGVTDTQYF
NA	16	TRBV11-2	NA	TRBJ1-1	TGTGCCAGCAGCTTAGAGGGTGGGGCCCTGAACACTGAAGCTTTCTTT	CASSLEGGALNTEAFF
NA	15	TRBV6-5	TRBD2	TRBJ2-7	TGTGCCAGCAGCCAAACCGGGACTAGCTCCTACGAGCAGTACTTC	CASSQTGTSSYEQYF
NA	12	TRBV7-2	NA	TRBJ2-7	TGTGCCAGCAGTCCCTTTGGGGGCGAGCAGTACTTC	CASSPFGGEQYF
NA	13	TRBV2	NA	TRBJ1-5	TGTGCCAGCTCCGGCCTCGCGGGTCAGCCCCAGCATTTT	CASSGLAGQPQHF
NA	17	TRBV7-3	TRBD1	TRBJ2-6	TGTGCCAGCAGCCGACAGGGTACCCTCTCTGGGGCCAACGTCCTGACTTTC	CASSRQGTLSGANVLTF
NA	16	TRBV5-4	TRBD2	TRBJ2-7	TGTGCCAGCAGCTTGGGTGGCGGGGACTACTCCTACGAGCAGTACTTC	CASSLGGGDYSYEQYF
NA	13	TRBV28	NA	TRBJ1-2	TGTGCCAGCAGGCCGGGCCCAGGGTTGTTCTACACCTTC	CASRPGPGLFYTF
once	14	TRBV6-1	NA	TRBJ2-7	TGTGCCAGCAGCCAACGGACGGGGTATGGCGAGCAGTACTTC	CASSQRTGYGEQYF
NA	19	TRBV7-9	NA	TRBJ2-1	TGTGCCAGCAGCCCACTGATTCGGACCCATGGACCGTCTTACAATGAGCAGTTCTTC	CASSPLIRTHGPSYNEQFF
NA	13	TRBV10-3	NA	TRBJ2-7	TGTGCCATCAGCACCGCAGGGGCCCTCGAGCAGTACTTC	CAISTAGALEQYF
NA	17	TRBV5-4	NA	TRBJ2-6	TGTGCCAGCAGGCCCGGATCACATTATTCTGGGGCCAACGTCCTGACTTTC	CASRPGSHYSGANVLTF
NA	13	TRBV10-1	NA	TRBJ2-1	TGCGCCAGCAGTGAAACCCAGTACAATGAGCAGTTCTTC	CASSETQYNEQFF
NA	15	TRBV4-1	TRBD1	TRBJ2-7	TGCGCCAGCAGCCAACGGGACAGTGCTATCTACGAGCAGTACTTC	CASSQRDSAIYEQYF
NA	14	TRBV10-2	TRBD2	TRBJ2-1	TGCGCCAGCTCCGGGACTAGCGGGCACAATGAGCAGTTCTTC	CASSGTSGHNEQFF
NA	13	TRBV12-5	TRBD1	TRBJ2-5	TGTGCTAGTGGTTGGCAGGGGGAAGAGACCCAGTACTTC	CASGWQGEETQYF
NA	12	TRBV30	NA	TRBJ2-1	TGTGCCTGGAGTCTTCAGGGCTATGAGCAGTTCTTC	CAWSLQGYEQFF
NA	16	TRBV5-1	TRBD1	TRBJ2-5	TGCGCCAGCAGCAAGGGGGACAGGGGTTCCCAAGAGACCCAGTACTTC	CASSKGDRGSQETQYF
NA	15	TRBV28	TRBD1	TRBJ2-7	TGTGCCAGCAGTGACCCCCGGACAGGGGATCTCGAGCAGTACTTC	CASSDPRTGDLEQYF
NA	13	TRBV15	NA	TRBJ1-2	TGTGCCACCAGCAGCATTCCCGGGACCGGCTACACCTTC	CATSSIPGTGYTF
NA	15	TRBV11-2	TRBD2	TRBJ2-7	TGTGCCAGCAGCCGGGGACTAGCGGACTCCTACGAGCAGTACTTC	CASSRGLADSYEQYF
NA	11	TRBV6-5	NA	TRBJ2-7	TGTGCCAGCTCGAACTCCTACGAGCAGTACTTC	CASSNSYEQYF
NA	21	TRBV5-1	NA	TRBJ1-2	TGCGCCAGCAGCTTGGTGGCGGGGAGTGGACCCCAAGGAATATACGACTATGGCTACACCTTC	CASSLVAGSGPQGIYDYGYTF
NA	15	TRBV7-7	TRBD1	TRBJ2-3	TGTGCCAGCAGTCTAACAGGGGGCCACACAGATACGCAGTATTTT	CASSLTGGHTDTQYF
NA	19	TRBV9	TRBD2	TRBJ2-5	TGTGCCAGCAGCGTAGCTACTCCTTTAGCGGGAGGCCCCCAAGAGACCCAGTACTTC	CASSVATPLAGGPQETQYF
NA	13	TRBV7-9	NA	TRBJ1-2	TGTGCCAGCAGCTTGTTCGAGGGAATTGGCTACACCTTC	CASSLFEGIGYTF
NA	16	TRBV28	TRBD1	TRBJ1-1	TGTGCCAGCAGTTTATTCCCGGGACAGTCGAACACTGAAGCTTTCTTT	CASSLFPGQSNTEAFF
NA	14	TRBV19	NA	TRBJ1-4	TGTGCCAGTAGGCACGTGGGGGTAGGGGAAAAACTGTTTTTT	CASRHVGVGEKLFF
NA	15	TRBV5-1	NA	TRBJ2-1	TGCGCCAGCAGGTCCGGTGGGAGCTCCTACAATGAGCAGTTCTTC	CASRSGGSSYNEQFF
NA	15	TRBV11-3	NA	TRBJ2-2	TGTGCCAGCAGCTTGGAGGGCTCGAACACCGGGGAGCTGTTTTTT	CASSLEGSNTGELFF
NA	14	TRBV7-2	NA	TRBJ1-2	TGTGCCAGCAGCTTAGGGGTGGACATCTATGGCTACACCTTC	CASSLGVDIYGYTF
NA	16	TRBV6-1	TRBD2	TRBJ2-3	TGTGCCAGCAGTGATGGGCAGCGGGACTACACAGATACGCAGTATTTT	CASSDGQRDYTDTQYF
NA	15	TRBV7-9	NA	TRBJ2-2	TGTGCCAGCAGTCAAACCGGGACTTCCACCGGGGAGCTGTTTTTT	CASSQTGTSTGELFF
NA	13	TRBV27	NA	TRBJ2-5	TGTGCCAGCAGCCGAGGACAGAAAGAGACCCAGTACTTC	CASSRGQKETQYF
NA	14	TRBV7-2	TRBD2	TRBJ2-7	TGTGCCAGCAGCCCACTAGCGGGGGGCTACGAGCAGTACTTC	CASSPLAGGYEQYF
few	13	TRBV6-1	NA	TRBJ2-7	TGTGCCAGCAGTTGGGGGGCCCGATACGAGCAGTACTTC	CASSWGARYEQYF
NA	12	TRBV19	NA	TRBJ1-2	TGTGCCAGTAGTATAGGAGGATCTGGCTACACCTTC	CASSIGGSGYTF
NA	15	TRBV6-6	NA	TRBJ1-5	TGTGCCAGCAGTTACGGGGTCCCAAGAAATCAGCCCCAGCATTTT	CASSYGVPRNQPQHF
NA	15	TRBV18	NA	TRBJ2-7	TGTGCCAGCTCCCCTTCGGGGGTGTCGGTCTACGAGCAGTACTTC	CASSPSGVSVYEQYF
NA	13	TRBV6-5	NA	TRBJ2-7	TGTGCCAGCAGTCTAGGGGGGGGGTTGGAGCAGTACTTC	CASSLGGGLEQYF
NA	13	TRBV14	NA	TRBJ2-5	TGTGCCAGCAGCCCCAGGGTGCAAGAGACCCAGTACTTC	CASSPRVQETQYF
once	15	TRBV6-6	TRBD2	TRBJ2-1	TGTGCCAGCAGTTACGGGTTGGCGGGGGACGATGAGCAGTTCTTC	CASSYGLAGDDEQFF
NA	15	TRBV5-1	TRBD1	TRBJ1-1	TGCGCCAGCAGCTTGTCCGGGACAGGGAGGGCCGGAGCTTTCTTT	CASSLSGTGRAGAFF
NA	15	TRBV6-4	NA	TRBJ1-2	TGTGCCAGCAGTGACTCTGCGGGCGGAAACTATGGCTACACCTTC	CASSDSAGGNYGYTF
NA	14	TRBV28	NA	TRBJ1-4	TGTGCCACGCAGACCGGGACAAGTAATGAAAAACTGTTTTTT	CATQTGTSNEKLFF